The sequence of this TCR beta chain was determined in a study of CD4+ T cells in melanoma. The CDR3 is 12 amino acids. V was shortened by 1 base and J by 8 bases, with 5 bases between the two germline ends. The V gene's germline CDR1 is LNHDA and CDR2 SQIVND (reference sequence). Sequencing was performed with immunoSEQ multiplex PCR; in TCRdb, only in-frame clones are kept and a portion is missing. The table records about 140,000 clones, around nine tenths of them present only once. This clone has just a few counts. The sequence was obtained from a human donor with melanoma. The rearrangement uses TRBV19 and TRBJ2-2, with D unclear. CDR3 bases: TGTGCCAGTAGTATAGCCGTTGGGGAGCTGTTTTTT. Translating it yields CASSIAVGELFF. Full variable domain (remainder filled in from reference TRBV19 and TRBJ2-2): DGGITQSPKYLFRKEGQNVTLSCEQNLNHDAMYWYRQDPGQGLRLIYYSQIVNDFQKGDIAEGYSVSREKKESFPLTVTSAQKNPTAFYLCASSIAVGELFFGEGSRLTVL.